A selection of T cell receptor beta chains follows, all from one sample in a study of early T cells in non-severe SARS-CoV-2 infection. TCRdb redid the calling of the 5' RACE reads with MiXCR, one entry per CDR3 protein. The profile shows 70,000 to 90,000 distinct CDR3 sequences, just under 15% of them singletons. The sequenced sample was whole blood. These receptors originate from an adult who was a healthcare worker with PCR-confirmed SARS-CoV-2 infection or an uninfected control (not recorded which). The conserved cysteine and the conserved F or W are not part of the CDR3 here. The order of the fields is V gene, J gene, CDR3 protein.

>TRBV7-2|TRBJ2-7
ASSLAANTQGQY
>TRBV5-1|TRBJ2-3
ASSLGGRKTTDTQY
>TRBV3-1|TRBJ2-1
ASSQRSYNEQF
>TRBV6-2/TRBV6-3|TRBJ2-7
ASSPRGRAREQY
>TRBV5-5|TRBJ2-5
ASSWTYQETQY
>TRBV4-3|TRBJ2-7
ASSQDVAGGYEQY
>TRBV5-4|TRBJ2-7
ASSPSGTGRNEQY
>TRBV29-1|TRBJ2-7
SVGDQGTYEQY
>TRBV28|TRBJ2-7
ASTLGYEQY
>TRBV3-1|TRBJ2-1
ASSQAGLAGVYNEQF
>TRBV6-5|TRBJ2-3
ASSYSNTDTQY
>TRBV6-5|TRBJ2-5
ASTLGLAGGPRETQY
>TRBV5-1|TRBJ2-7
ASSADYEQY
>TRBV7-2|TRBJ2-3
ASSSLAGVGTQY